This T cell receptor beta chain comes out of a study of blood T cell repertoires in COVID-19. Study-level background: The United States, Italy and Spain supplied acute and convalescent COVID-19 samples. Sources were T cells, B-cell-depleted T cells, or PBMCs; the material itself was cDNA or gDNA.

Symptom resolution, clearance, or two negative PCRs marked the recovered donors of Cohort 3. This clone was counted between two and nine times. Some clones are missing from TCRdb's copy, which holds only in-frame ones; the method was immunoSEQ multiplex PCR. Of fewer than 200,000 clones listed, approximately 87% were seen once; the top ten hold approximately 4.7%. V was pared by 2 bases and J by 8 bases, with 9 bases between. The germline V gene has CDR1 SEHNR and CDR2 FQNEAQ (reference sequence). The CDR3 is 12 amino acids. This TCR derives from a woman in her forties or fifties who had recovered from COVID-19. The sample consisted of PBMCs or T cells enriched from blood (not recorded which). This chain connects TRBV7-9 to TRBJ1-1; possibly TRBD1 for D (5 bases). CDR3 loop: CASSLSNREAFF. In nucleotides, the CDR3 is TGTGCCAGCAGCTTATCTAACAGGGAAGCTTTCTTT.